These 10 T cell receptor beta chains were sequenced from one sample in a study of CD8 T cells in Susac syndrome. Random-hexamer reverse transcription was applied to roughly 0.5 to 1 ug RNA. Each CDR3 protein gets one entry after TCRdb re-called the immunoSEQ multiplex PCR reads with MiXCR. The data show 300,000 to 350,000 distinct CDR3 sequences, around 90% seen once. Sequencing used CD4+ T cells from PBMCs. The origin of the receptors is a human donor with multiple sclerosis.

The chain carries TRBV7-2 and TRBJ2-2; no reliable D call. The V gene lost 2 bases and the J gene lost 2 bases, with 9 bases spanning the gap. This CDR3 is 15 amino acids long. From germline, CDR1 is SGHTA and CDR2 FQGNSA. This CDR3 is CASSLFATNTGELFF. The CDR3 bases are TGTGCCAGCAGCTTATTTGCGACAAACACCGGGGAGCTGTTTTTT.

V usage is TRBV7-8 and J usage is TRBJ2-1; D gene ambiguous. Looked up from germline, CDR1 is SGHVS and CDR2 is FQNEAQ. CDR3 length: 14 amino acids. V lost 1 base to trimming and J lost 5 bases, with 9 bases between them. The CDR3 sequence is CASSLGRRDNEQFF. The DNA of the CDR3 is TGTGCCAGCAGCTTAGGCAGGAGAGACAATGAGCAGTTCTTC.

The rearrangement joins TRBV20-1 to TRBJ1-2, with D perhaps TRBD1 (5 bases). V was clipped by 4 bases and J by 5 bases, with 17 bases between them. CDR3 length equals 14 residues. Germline V gives CDR1 DFQATT, CDR2 SNEGSKA (reference sequence). The CDR3: CSAMVGGAFYGYTF. CDR3 DNA: TGCAGTGCTATGGTCGGAGGGGCGTTTTATGGCTACACCTTC.

The CDR3 DNA is TGCAGTGCTACCCTAGGACAGATACAAGAGACCCAGTACTTC. It codes for CSATLGQIQETQYF. V and J are TRBV20-1 and TRBJ2-5; maybe TRBD1 (6 bases). Trimming cost V 4 bases and J 2 bases, with 14 bases left between them. Per the germline V gene, CDR1 is DFQATT and CDR2 is SNEGSKA (reference sequence). This CDR3 has 14 residues.

The rearrangement uses TRBV29-1 and TRBJ1-1; D unclear. The germline CDR1 and CDR2 sequences are SQVTM and ANQGSEA. V dropped 3 bases and J dropped 7 bases, with 9 bases sitting between them. The CDR3 is made up of 11 amino acids. The CDR3 DNA reads TGCAGCGTTGAGTCTTATGTTGAAGCTTTCTTT. Its translation is CSVESYVEAFF.

This chain connects TRBV23-1 to TRBJ1-6, with D unclear. TRBV23-1 belongs to the ORF category, with a function that is uncertain. CDR3 length: 15 residues. V shed 4 bases and J shed 12 bases, with 19 bases lying between them. The CDR3 here is CASSPNRACLEPLHF. CDR3 nucleotides: TGCGCCAGCAGTCCCAATCGGGCCTGCTTGGAACCCCTCCACTTT.

The genes are TRBV30 and TRBJ1-1; TRBD1 matches at 7 bases. The CDR3 is 15 residues long. CDR1 and CDR2 (germline): GTSNPN, SVGIG (reference sequence). The J segment lost 1 base and the V segment lost 6 bases, leaving 11 bases of the junction unmatched. The CDR3 spells CACSPGQRRNTEAFF. CDR3 in DNA: TGTGCCTGCTCTCCGGGACAGAGGAGGAACACTGAAGCTTTCTTT.

The table lists this clonotype with a count of one. V is TRBV7-2 and J is TRBJ2-6; 8 bases fit TRBD2. The CDR3 is 17 amino acids. The J segment lost 2 bases and the V segment lost 5 bases, leaving 8 bases of the junction unmatched. The V gene's germline CDR1 is SGHTA and CDR2 FQGNSA. Written as DNA, the CDR3 is TGTGCCAGCAGCCCTCGCCAAGCGGGAGCTGGGGCCAACGTCCTGACTTTC. It codes for CASSPRQAGAGANVLTF.

The rearrangement links TRBV5-6 to TRBJ2-3, with TRBD2 matching 11 bases. This CDR3 is 18 amino acids long. Germline V gene lookup returns CDR1 SGHDT and CDR2 YYEEEE. The V and J ends lost 1 base and 6 bases, in that order; junction bases with no gene match: 13. In nucleotides, the CDR3 is TGTGCCAGCAGCTTGTTTACTAGCGGGGGCCTCGGGGTGGATACGCAGTATTTT. Residues: CASSLFTSGGLGVDTQYF.

The gene calls are TRBV13 and TRBJ1-4; 11 bases align to TRBD1. Per germline, CDR1 PRHDT and CDR2 FYEKMQ (reference sequence). V dropped 3 bases and J dropped 7; count of bases not matched to a gene: 4. The CDR3 is 15 amino acids. The DNA of the CDR3 is TGTGCCAGCAGCTTCTGGACAGGGGGCCTTGAAAAACTGTTTTTT. Protein: CASSFWTGGLEKLFF.